This passage covers 20 T cell receptor beta chains from one sample sequenced in a study of shared clonotypes between healthy human individuals. Sequencing used immunoSEQ multiplex PCR; TCRdb keeps in-frame clones, though not all of them. The table shows under 2,500,000 clones, with under 97% occurring only once. Sequencing input: naive CD4+ T cells sorted from blood. Subset denoted: CD45RA+ positively selected. These receptors came from a man between 18 and 29 years old in good health.

The V gene is TRBV6-1, the J gene TRBJ1-1; maybe TRBD1 (5 bases). The CDR3 is 15 residues long. Germline V CDR1 and CDR2: MNHNS, SASEGT. V gave up 6 bases and J gave up 1 base, with 15 bases separating them. CDR3 sequence (DNA): TGTGCCAGCAGGACCGGGGGACGGACGAACACTGAAGCTTTCTTT. It codes for CASRTGGRTNTEAFF.

This clone has a single count. The chain employs TRBV12-5 and TRBJ2-2; TRBD2 might be the D (5 bases). The CDR3 is 15 amino acids. Germline lookup yields CDR1 LGHNT and CDR2 FRNRAP. V lost 2 bases to trimming and J lost 5 bases, with 12 bases between them. The CDR3 DNA follows: TGTGCTAGTGGTTTGATTCCAACGGGGACCGGGGAGCTGTTTTTT. This gives the protein CASGLIPTGTGELFF.

V is TRBV2 and J is TRBJ1-1; no firm D call. Germline CDR1 SNHLY, CDR2 FYNNEI. There are 14 residues in the CDR3. With 7 bases removed from V and 3 bases from J, the gap between germline ends came to 15 bases. CDR3 in amino acids: CASKSHLGYTEAFF. The CDR3 region has the DNA TGTGCCAGCAAATCTCACCTAGGGTACACTGAAGCTTTCTTT.

V gene TRBV21-1 combines with J gene TRBJ1-1; TRBD1, as called in the table, went unchecked against the DNA. TRBV21-1 is classified as a pseudogene. The CDR3 has 12 residues. For the CDR3, the DNA is TGTGCCAGCAGCAAAGACCAGGGGGAAGCTTTCTTT. Translating it yields CASSKDQGEAFF.

The chain couples TRBV29-1 to TRBJ1-2; D unclear. Germline V CDR1 and CDR2: SQVTM, ANQGSEA. This CDR3 is built from 10 residues. The germline V and J ends were trimmed by 7 bases and 3 bases, with 6 bases remaining between them. The CDR3 region is CSGADYGYTF. Here the CDR3 DNA reads TGCAGCGGGGCAGACTATGGCTACACCTTC.

This chain connects TRBV18 to TRBJ2-5; D call uncertain. CDR1 KGHSH and CDR2 LQKENI come from the germline V gene. V gave up 3 bases and J gave up 2 bases, with 7 bases separating them. The CDR3 contains 13 residues. The CDR3 here is CASSPHKQETQYF. The CDR3 bases are TGTGCCAGCTCACCGCATAAACAAGAGACCCAGTACTTC.

The V and J genes are TRBV7-2 and TRBJ2-7; D might be TRBD2 (5 bases). The CDR3 sequence is 13 residues long. Trimming left V 0 bases short and J 4 bases short, with 7 bases between. Germline CDR1 SGHTA, CDR2 FQGNSA. The CDR3 DNA reads as TGTGCCAGCAGCTTAGCCAGGACTTACGAGCAGTACTTC. Encoded protein: CASSLARTYEQYF.

The V call is TRBV2, the J call TRBJ1-2, with a tentative D call TRBD1 (5 bases). Between the trimmed V and J ends, which lost 5 bases and 1 base, there was a span of 11 bases. The CDR3 runs 14 residues. Germline-derived CDR1 and CDR2 are SNHLY and FYNNEI. The CDR3 DNA reads TGTGCCAGCAGTTTGGGACGGATTAACTATGGCTACACCTTC. This translates into CASSLGRINYGYTF.

In regard to this clone: This sample includes further DNA sequences coding for the same CDR3. The J gene is TRBJ2-5, the V gene TRBV29-1; no definite D call. V was trimmed by 1 base and J by 5 bases, leaving 8 bases between them. The CDR3 runs 12 residues. Germline V lookup: CDR1 SQVTM, CDR2 ANQGSEA. The CDR3 DNA reads TGCAGCGTTGAAGCCGGCTCCGAGACCCAGTACTTC. Translating it yields CSVEAGSETQYF.

In DNA, the CDR3 is TGTGCCAGCAGCCGCTCCGGGGCCTTGAACACCGGGGAGCTGTTTTTT. Its translation: CASSRSGALNTGELFF. V usage is TRBV5-4 and J usage is TRBJ2-2, with D perhaps TRBD1 or TRBD2 (5 bases each). The germline V and J ends were trimmed by 4 bases and 1 base, with 14 bases remaining between them. Per germline, CDR1 SGHNT and CDR2 YYREEE (reference sequence). This CDR3 has 16 residues.

The chain has TRBV7-9 and TRBJ2-1; no firm D call. Germline lookup yields CDR1 SEHNR and CDR2 FQNEAQ (reference sequence). Trimming stripped 5 bases from V and 8 bases from J, with 22 bases between. There are 16 residues in the CDR3. The CDR3 DNA follows: TGTGCCAGCAGCCCCCGGTCAATCGCGATCTCCGATGAGCAGTTCTTC. Residues: CASSPRSIAISDEQFF.

The chain combines TRBV6-6 with TRBJ2-7; 7 nucleotides align to TRBD2. Trimming at V came to 8 bases and at J to 6 bases, leaving 10 bases not matched to a gene. Germline assignment: CDR1 MNHNY and CDR2 SVGAGI (reference sequence). This CDR3 comprises 13 residues. CDR3 sequence: CASGSREASEQYF. The CDR3 DNA reads as TGTGCCAGCGGGAGCCGGGAGGCTAGCGAGCAGTACTTC.

Comments on this clone: The junction does not match germline at one end; this may be a read error. This chain uses TRBV7-9 with TRBJ2-4, with TRBD2 as a possible D gene (5 bases). Germline assignment: CDR1 SEHNR and CDR2 FQNEAQ (reference sequence). The CDR3 covers 15 residues. CDR3: CASSVATSLGDIQYF. The CDR3 DNA reads TGTGCCAGCAGCGTAGCCACTAGTCTCGGGGACATTCAGTACTTC.

The CDR3 sequence: CASSEPGDQEKLFF. CDR3 nucleotides: TGTGCCAGCAGTGAGCCAGGGGATCAAGAAAAACTGTTTTTT. The V call is TRBV25-1, the J call TRBJ1-4; D is possibly TRBD1 (6 bases). This CDR3 comprises 14 residues. CDR1 MGHDK and CDR2 SYGVNS come from the germline V gene. V lost 3 bases to trimming and J lost 8 bases, with 13 bases between them.

The J gene is TRBJ2-5, the V gene TRBV18; 7 positions match TRBD1. V lost 2 bases to trimming and J lost 2 bases; unmatched junction nucleotides: 5. Germline V lookup: CDR1 KGHSH, CDR2 LQKENI. This CDR3 has 15 amino acids. In DNA form, the CDR3 reads TGTGCCAGCTCACCATCGGGACAGTTTCAAGAGACCCAGTACTTC. Translation: CASSPSGQFQETQYF.

As regards this clone: The same CDR3 can be traced to other DNA sequences in this sample. This sequence joins TRBV6-6 and TRBJ2-5; 7 nucleotides line up with TRBD2. The CDR3 extends over 12 amino acids. Trimming took 6 bases from V and 5 from J; bases not matched to a gene: 3. Germline CDR1 reads MNHNY; CDR2 reads SVGAGI (reference sequence). This CDR3 is CASSPGRETQYF. The CDR3 DNA follows: TGTGCCAGCAGCCCCGGGAGGGAGACCCAGTACTTC.

Concerning this clone itself: Other DNA variants within this sample encode the same CDR3. The chain uses TRBV19 and TRBJ1-6; no clear D gene. Germline V gives CDR1 LNHDA, CDR2 SQIVND (reference sequence). The CDR3 totals 12 residues. V was trimmed by 3 bases and J by 6 bases, leaving 3 bases between them. The CDR3 here is CASSISNSPLHF. The CDR3 region has the DNA TGTGCCAGTAGTATCTCTAATTCACCCCTCCACTTT.

V is TRBV27 and J is TRBJ1-6; 7 bases fit TRBD1. Trimming removed 5 bases from V and 7 bases from J; junction bases left unmatched: 5. CDR1 is MNHEY, CDR2 SMNVEV, per germline (reference sequence). The CDR3 consists of 14 residues. The CDR3 DNA is TGTGCCAGCAGTACCGGGACAGCCAATTCACCCCTCCACTTT. This codes for CASSTGTANSPLHF.

J is TRBJ2-7 and V is TRBV21-1; TRBD2 was called by the table and not checked on the DNA. TRBV21-1 is classified as a pseudogene. CDR3 length equals 18 residues. The CDR3 bases are TGTGCCAGCAGCAAAGATGATAGCGGGAGGCTACCATCCTACGAGCAGTACTTC. Its protein product is CASSKDDSGRLPSYEQYF.

The gene calls are TRBV27 and TRBJ2-1, with D possibly being TRBD2 (6 bases). CDR3 size: 16 residues. The germline V gene has CDR1 MNHEY and CDR2 SMNVEV (reference sequence). V gave up 5 bases and J gave up 9 bases, with 23 bases separating them. CDR3 residues: CASSQQRGSFGGEQFF. In nucleotides, the CDR3 is TGTGCCAGCAGTCAGCAGCGTGGGTCCTTCGGGGGTGAGCAGTTCTTC.